Shown below are 10 T cell receptor beta chains from a single sample sequenced in a study of identical twins. TCRdb re-derived calls from the 5' RACE reads in MiXCR, one entry per CDR3 protein. Of 500,000 or so distinct CDR3 sequences listed, 14% are singletons. These sequences were also reported in another study, on yellow fever vaccine responses in identical twins.

Sequenced input: CD4+ T cells sorted from blood. These receptors were collected from a woman aged 18 to 35 in good health.

The chain couples TRBV28 to TRBJ2-1; TRBD1 agrees at 7 bases. The CDR3 runs 13 residues. V lost 5 bases, J lost 8 bases, and 6 bases stayed unmatched. CDR1 is MDHEN and CDR2 is SYDVKM in the germline V gene. CDR3 protein: CASSLRQGDEQFF. CDR3 nucleotides: TGTGCCAGCAGTCTCCGACAGGGCGATGAGCAGTTCTTC.

The chain has TRBV28 and TRBJ2-7; D gene uncertain. The V end lost 1 base, the J end lost 6 bases, and 10 bases lay between the germline ends. CDR1 is MDHEN, CDR2 SYDVKM, per germline. CDR3 length: 13 residues. The DNA of the CDR3 is TGTGCCAGCAGTTTATTGGTGGGGTTCGAGCAGTACTTC. As protein: CASSLLVGFEQYF.

The genes are TRBV29-1 and TRBJ2-5; TRBD1 matches 7 bases. Trimming cost V 8 bases and J 7 bases; bases outside gene matches: 13. Germline-derived CDR1 and CDR2 are SQVTM and ANQGSEA. This CDR3 has 13 amino acids. The CDR3 here is CSTREGGRATQYF. As DNA, the CDR3 is TGCAGCACACGGGAAGGGGGCAGAGCGACCCAGTACTTC.

V gene TRBV19 combines with J gene TRBJ2-3; 7 bases are a match to TRBD2. This CDR3 spans 15 amino acids. V dropped 3 bases and J dropped 0; count of bases not matched to a gene: 3. Germline CDR1 and CDR2: LNHDA and SQIVND (reference sequence). CDR3 residues: CASSISRGSTDTQYF. DNA for the CDR3: TGTGCCAGTAGTATTTCGCGGGGGAGCACAGATACGCAGTATTTT.

This clonotype has a handful of counts. J is TRBJ2-2 and V is TRBV20-1; the D gene is possibly TRBD2 (6 bases). Per germline, CDR1 DFQATT and CDR2 SNEGSKA (reference sequence). Trimming pared 0 bases from V and 6 bases from J, leaving 14 bases between. This CDR3 is 15 amino acids long. CDR3 coding DNA: TGCAGTGCTAGAGATAGTGATTCGGGGGCCGGGGAGCTGTTTTTT. Translating gives CSARDSDSGAGELFF.

A few counts support this clonotype. V and J are TRBV4-1 and TRBJ2-5; D is possibly TRBD1 (6 bases). CDR3 size: 15 residues. CDR1 is MGHRA, CDR2 YSYEKL, per germline. V shed 2 bases and J shed 2 bases, with 12 bases lying between them. The CDR3 DNA reads as TGCGCCAGCAGCCAAAGTCAGGGGCCGCAAGAGACCCAGTACTTC. Amino acid sequence: CASSQSQGPQETQYF.

The gene calls are TRBV7-2 and TRBJ2-7; the D gene could be TRBD1 or TRBD2 (5 bases each). Germline V gives CDR1 SGHTA, CDR2 FQGNSA. Trimming removed 5 bases at V and 0 bases at J, with 14 bases between. The CDR3 loop spans 15 amino acids. The CDR3 sequence: CASSVGGHSSYEQYF. In DNA, the CDR3 is TGTGCCAGCAGCGTCGGAGGACATAGCTCCTACGAGCAGTACTTC.

The rearrangement links TRBV6-5 to TRBJ2-7; D is undetermined. The germline CDR1 and CDR2 sequences are MNHEY and SVGAGI. The CDR3 spans 13 residues. V lost 0 bases and J lost 6, with 9 bases in between. DNA of the CDR3: TGTGCCAGCAGTTACTCTTCTACCGGCGAGCAGTACTTC. Translation: CASSYSSTGEQYF.

In its sample, this clonotype was seen a few times. The CDR3 loop is CSHIRGNTEAFF. CDR3 sequence (DNA): TGCAGCCACATTAGAGGGAACACTGAAGCTTTCTTT. The rearrangement uses TRBV29-1 and TRBJ1-1; D is ambiguous. Looked up from germline, CDR1 is SQVTM and CDR2 is ANQGSEA. The length of the CDR3 is 12 residues. V lost 8 bases and J 1 base, leaving 11 bases between the germline ends. Variable domain in full (rest from reference TRBV29-1 and TRBJ1-1): SAVISQKPSRDICQRGTSLTIQCQVDSQVTMMFWYRQQPGQSLTLIATANQGSEATYESGFVIDKFPISRPNLTFSTLTVSNMSPEDSSIYLCSHIRGNTEAFFGQGTRLTVV.

This clonotype was observed many times. The V call is TRBV27, the J call TRBJ2-7, with unresolved D. Per germline, CDR1 MNHEY and CDR2 SMNVEV (reference sequence). This CDR3 has 15 amino acids. The V end was cut by 2 bases, the J end by 2 bases, with 13 bases between. The CDR3: CASSLKAPTTYEQYF. DNA for the CDR3: TGTGCCAGCAGTTTAAAGGCCCCGACGACCTACGAGCAGTACTTC.